This T cell receptor (beta chain) was sequenced for a study of T cell responses to AZD1222 COVID-19 vaccine. Study in general: Samples with a second dose at about 4 or about 12 weeks were pooled together.

General study points: Vaccine-associated CD4 TCRs ranged over spike, dominating at 160-218 and 743-854.

Of note for this clone: Its antigen is unknown.

TCRdb keeps only in-frame clones here, not all; method: immunoSEQ multiplex PCR. The sample has about 80,000 clones; around 90% are singletons. CDR1 MDHEN and CDR2 SYDVKM come from the germline V gene. Trimming took 2 bases from V and 5 from J, leaving 10 bases between them. The CDR3 covers 13 residues. The TCR sequence derives from an adult in good health. The chain carries TRBV28 and TRBJ2-7, with a tentative D call TRBD1 (5 bases). The sample here was peripheral blood, taken on day 0 of AZD1222 vaccination. For the CDR3, the DNA is TGTGCCAGCAGTTTACCAGGGTGGAACGAGCAGTACTTC. This gives the protein CASSLPGWNEQYF.